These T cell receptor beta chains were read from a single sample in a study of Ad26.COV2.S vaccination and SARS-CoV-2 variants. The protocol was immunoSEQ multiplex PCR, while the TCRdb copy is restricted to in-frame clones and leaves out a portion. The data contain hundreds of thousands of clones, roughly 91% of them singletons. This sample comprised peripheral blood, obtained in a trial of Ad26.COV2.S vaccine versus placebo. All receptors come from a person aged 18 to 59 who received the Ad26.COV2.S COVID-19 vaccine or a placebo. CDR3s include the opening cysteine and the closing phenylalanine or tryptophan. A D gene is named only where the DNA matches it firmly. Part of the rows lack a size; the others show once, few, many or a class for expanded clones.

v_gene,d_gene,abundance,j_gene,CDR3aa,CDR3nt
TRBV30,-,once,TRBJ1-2,CAWSVVSGYTF,TGTGCCTGGAGTGTCGTCTCTGGCTACACCTTC
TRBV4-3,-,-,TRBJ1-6,CASSQERDSPLHF,TGCGCCAGCAGCCAAGAACGGGATTCACCCCTCCACTTT
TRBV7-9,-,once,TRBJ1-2,CASSLGNGFGYTF,TGTGCCAGCAGCTTAGGAAACGGATTTGGCTACACCTTC
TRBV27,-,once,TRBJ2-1,CASSLGLVNEQFF,TGTGCCAGCAGTTTAGGGTTAGTCAATGAGCAGTTCTTC
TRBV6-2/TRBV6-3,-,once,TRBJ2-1,CASSLGHYNEQFF,TGTGCCAGCAGTTTAGGCCACTACAATGAGCAGTTCTTC
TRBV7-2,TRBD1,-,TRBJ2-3,CATGDRGTDTQYF,TGTGCCACTGGGGACAGGGGGACAGATACGCAGTATTTT
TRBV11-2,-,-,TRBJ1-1,CASSPPVGEAFF,TGTGCCAGCAGCCCCCCAGTGGGTGAAGCTTTCTTT
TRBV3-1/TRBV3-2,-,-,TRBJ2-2,CASSQVQGKLFF,TGTGCCAGCAGCCAAGTTCAGGGGAAGCTGTTTTTT
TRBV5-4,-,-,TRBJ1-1,CASSSMNTEAFF,TGTGCCAGCAGCTCAATGAACACTGAAGCTTTCTTT
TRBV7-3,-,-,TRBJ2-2,CASSLNPDANTGELFF,TGTGCCAGCAGCTTAAATCCCGACGCAAACACCGGGGAGCTGTTTTTT
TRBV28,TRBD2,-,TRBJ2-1,CASSPLAENYNEQFF,TGTGCCAGCAGTCCCCTAGCGGAGAACTACAATGAGCAGTTCTTC
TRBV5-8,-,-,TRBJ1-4,CASSFLWEPGEKLFF,TGTGCCAGCAGCTTTCTATGGGAACCGGGGGAAAAACTGTTTTTT
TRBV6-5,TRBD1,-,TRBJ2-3,CASSDRGGDTQYF,TGTGCCAGCTCCGACAGGGGGGGAGATACGCAGTATTTT
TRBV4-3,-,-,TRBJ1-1,CASSQERQGSTEAFF,TGCGCCAGCAGCCAAGAGCGGCAGGGCAGCACTGAAGCTTTCTTT
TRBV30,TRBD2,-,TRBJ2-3,CAWSPGTSGTFTDTQYF,TGTGCCTGGAGTCCCGGGACTAGCGGGACTTTCACAGATACGCAGTATTTT
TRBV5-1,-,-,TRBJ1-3,CASSLDGSSGNTIYF,TGCGCCAGCAGCTTGGACGGATCCTCTGGAAACACCATATATTTT
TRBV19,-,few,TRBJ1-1,CASSIDAGANTEAFF,TGTGCCAGTAGTATAGATGCAGGGGCGAACACTGAAGCTTTCTTT
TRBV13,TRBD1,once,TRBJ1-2,CASSLDRMGYGYTF,TGTGCCAGCAGCCTGGACAGGATGGGCTATGGCTACACCTTC
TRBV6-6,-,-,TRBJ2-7,CASSHMATYGYEQYF,TGTGCCAGCAGCCACATGGCGACCTACGGGTACGAGCAGTACTTC
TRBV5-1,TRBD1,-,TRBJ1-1,CASSLSGGETEAFF,TGCGCCAGCAGCTTGTCAGGGGGAGAGACTGAAGCTTTCTTT
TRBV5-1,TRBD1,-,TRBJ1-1,CASSRDRGLNTEAFF,TGCGCCAGCAGCCGGGACAGGGGGCTGAACACTGAAGCTTTCTTT
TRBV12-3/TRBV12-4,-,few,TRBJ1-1,CASSSGRHSEAFF,TGTGCCAGCAGTTCCGGTCGGCACTCTGAAGCTTTCTTT
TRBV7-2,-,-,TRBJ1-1,CASSLGSDPTEAFF,TGTGCCAGCAGCTTAGGATCTGATCCCACTGAAGCTTTCTTT
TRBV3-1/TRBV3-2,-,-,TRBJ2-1,CASSQDQYNEQFF,TGTGCCAGCAGCCAAGATCAGTACAATGAGCAGTTCTTC
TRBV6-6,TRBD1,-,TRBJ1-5,CASSPKGQGALSNQPQHF,TGTGCCAGCAGTCCAAAGGGACAGGGGGCTCTGAGCAATCAGCCCCAGCATTTT
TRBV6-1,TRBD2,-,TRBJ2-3,CASREGLAADTQYF,TGTGCCAGCAGGGAAGGACTAGCCGCAGATACGCAGTATTTT
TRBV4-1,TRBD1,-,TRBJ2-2,CASSQVDRSYPTGELFF,TGCGCCAGCAGCCAAGTGGACAGGTCTTACCCAACCGGGGAGCTGTTTTTT
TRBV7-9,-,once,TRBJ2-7,CASSSLRAGDSYEQYF,TGTGCCAGCAGCTCCCTCCGGGCAGGAGACTCCTACGAGCAGTACTTC
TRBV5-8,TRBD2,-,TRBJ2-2,CASSFQRGGTGELFF,TGTGCCAGCAGCTTCCAGCGGGGAGGGACCGGGGAGCTGTTTTTT
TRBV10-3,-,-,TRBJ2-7,CATFEPGADYEQYF,TGTGCCACCTTCGAACCGGGGGCGGACTACGAGCAGTACTTC
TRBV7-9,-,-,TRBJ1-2,CASSPAGGGYGYTF,TGTGCCAGCAGCCCAGCCGGAGGGGGCTATGGCTACACCTTC
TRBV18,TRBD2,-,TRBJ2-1,CATSPGLAGNNEQFF,TGTGCCACCTCCCCAGGGCTAGCGGGGAACAATGAGCAGTTCTTC
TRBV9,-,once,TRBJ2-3,CASSLTGSSTDTQYF,TGTGCCAGCAGCTTAACAGGGTCTAGCACAGATACGCAGTATTTT
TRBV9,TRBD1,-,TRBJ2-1,CASSSPGGRGQVGYNEQFF,TGTGCCAGCAGCTCACCCGGGGGCAGGGGGCAGGTTGGATACAATGAGCAGTTCTTC
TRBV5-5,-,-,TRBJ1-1,CASSPLNLEAFF,TGTGCCAGCAGCCCGTTAAACCTGGAGGCTTTCTTT
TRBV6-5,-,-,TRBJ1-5,CASAGGGSNQPQHF,TGTGCCAGTGCGGGGGGGGGTAGCAATCAGCCCCAGCATTTT
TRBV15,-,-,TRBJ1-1,CATSRDRGAGAEAFF,TGTGCCACCAGCAGAGATCGGGGAGCAGGAGCTGAAGCTTTCTTT
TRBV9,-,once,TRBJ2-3,CASTGSSTDTQYF,TGTGCCAGCACGGGCAGCAGCACAGATACGCAGTATTTT
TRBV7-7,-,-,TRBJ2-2,CASSSLGSGPNTGELFF,TGTGCTAGCAGCTCCCTAGGCTCGGGACCTAACACCGGGGAGCTGTTTTTT
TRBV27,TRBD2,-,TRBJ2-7,CASSLLAGDSYEQYF,TGTGCCAGCAGTTTACTAGCGGGGGATTCCTACGAGCAGTACTTC
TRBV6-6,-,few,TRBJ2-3,CASSYSSRGSTDTQYF,TGTGCCAGCAGTTACTCCTCTCGAGGGAGCACAGATACGCAGTATTTT
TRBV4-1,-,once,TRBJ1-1,CASSQSVEANTEAFF,TGCGCCAGCAGCCAGTCGGTAGAGGCGAACACTGAAGCTTTCTTT
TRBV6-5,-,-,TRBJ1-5,CASSYSMGGGQPQHF,TGTGCCAGCAGTTACTCGATGGGGGGCGGGCAGCCCCAGCATTTT
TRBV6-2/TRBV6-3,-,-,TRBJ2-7,CASSYLRGRGYEQYF,TGTGCCAGCAGTTACTTGCGGGGGCGCGGGTACGAGCAGTACTTC
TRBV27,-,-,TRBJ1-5,CASSFAQGRQPQHF,TGTGCCAGCAGTTTCGCTCAGGGCCGACAGCCCCAGCATTTT
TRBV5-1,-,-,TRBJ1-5,CASSSEGRTNQPQHF,TGCGCCAGCAGCTCAGAGGGCAGGACCAATCAGCCCCAGCATTTT
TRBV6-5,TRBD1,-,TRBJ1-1,CAIRGTGSALAFF,TGTGCCATTCGCGGGACAGGGTCGGCACTGGCTTTCTTT
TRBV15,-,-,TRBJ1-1,CATRGDYTEAFF,TGTGCCACCAGGGGGGATTACACTGAAGCTTTCTTT
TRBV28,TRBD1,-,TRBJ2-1,CASSSGTGGKSYNEQFF,TGTGCCAGCAGTTCCGGGACAGGGGGTAAGTCCTACAATGAGCAGTTCTTC
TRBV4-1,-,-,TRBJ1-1,CASSQVDGTEAFF,TGCGCCAGCAGCCAAGTGGACGGCACTGAAGCTTTCTTT